These T cell receptor beta chains were read from a single sample in a study of response to subunit inactivated influenza vaccine. TCRdb analysed the RT-PCR reads with MiXCR anew, one entry per CDR3 protein. The table includes fewer than 700,000 distinct CDR3 sequences, roughly 13% detected once. The sample here was PBMCs from blood, taken roughly 45 days after vaccination. These receptors were collected from a man aged 50 to 59 who received an inactivated influenza vaccine. CDR3s include the opening cysteine and the closing phenylalanine or tryptophan. Each record gives: clone size, J gene, V gene, D gene, CDR3 protein, CDR3 DNA. D genes are given only for firm matches. Clone size is stated in some rows and not others, as once, few, many or a class when expanded.

. TRBJ1-1 TRBV5-1 . CASSFDAEMNTEAFF TGCGCCAGCAGCTTCGATGCAGAAATGAACACTGAAGCTTTCTTT
many TRBJ2-7 TRBV11-2 . CASSLYLSGGGLTYEQYF TGTGCCAGCAGCTTATATCTCTCTGGCGGGGGCCTAACCTACGAGCAGTACTTC
. TRBJ2-1 TRBV19 . CASREYSYNEQFF TGTGCCAGTAGGGAGTACAGCTACAATGAGCAGTTCTTC
. TRBJ2-7 TRBV6-1 . CASSERDLYEQYF TGTGCCAGCAGTGAAAGGGACCTATACGAGCAGTACTTC
. TRBJ2-6 TRBV4-3 TRBD1 CASSQGGTESSGANVLTF TGCGCCAGCAGCCAAGGGGGGACAGAAAGCTCTGGGGCCAACGTCCTGACTTTC
few TRBJ2-7 TRBV5-5 . CASSSLPGSQNEQYF TGTGCCAGCAGCTCCCTACCCGGGTCTCAGAACGAGCAGTACTTC
few TRBJ2-1 TRBV3-1 TRBD2 CASRATSGIEQFF TGTGCCAGCAGGGCTACTAGCGGCATCGAGCAGTTCTTC
. TRBJ1-4 TRBV12-3/TRBV12-4 TRBD1 CASSLQGRSEKLFF TGTGCCAGCAGTCTACAGGGGCGAAGCGAAAAACTGTTTTTT
few TRBJ1-3 TRBV28 . CASSVRTASGNTIYF TGTGCCAGCAGTGTCCGGACAGCCTCTGGAAACACCATATATTTT
few TRBJ2-3 TRBV10-3 TRBD2 CAIRATSGADTQYF TGTGCCATCAGGGCTACTAGCGGGGCAGATACGCAGTATTTT
. TRBJ1-5 TRBV12-3/TRBV12-4 TRBD1 CASSLTGLQQPQHF TGTGCCAGCAGCTTGACAGGGCTTCAGCAGCCCCAGCATTTT
. TRBJ2-3 TRBV7-6 . CASSLEGRVRTNTQYF TGTGCCAGCAGCTTAGAAGGCCGGGTGCGAACTAATACGCAGTATTTT
few TRBJ2-4 TRBV20-1 . CSAKGEVAKNIQYF TGCAGTGCAAAAGGGGAGGTAGCCAAAAACATTCAGTACTTC
. TRBJ2-1 TRBV3-1 . CASSQFGGRDEQFF TGTGCCAGCAGCCAGTTCGGAGGGCGTGATGAGCAGTTCTTC
few TRBJ1-2 TRBV10-3 . CAISETQAGEYKDNYGYTF TGTGCCATCAGTGAGACCCAGGCGGGGGAATACAAGGACAACTATGGCTACACCTTC
. TRBJ2-7 TRBV28 TRBD2 CASSRRGSAGGSEQYF TGTGCCAGCAGCCGACGGGGGTCAGCGGGAGGAAGCGAGCAGTACTTC
. TRBJ2-1 TRBV7-2 TRBD2 CASNPTGGGVVNEQFF TGTGCCAGCAACCCGACGGGAGGTGGGGTGGTTAATGAGCAGTTCTTC
few TRBJ2-1 TRBV29-1 TRBD2 CSGWGGTSGSSYNEQFF TGCAGCGGGTGGGGAGGGACTAGCGGGAGTTCCTACAATGAGCAGTTCTTC
many TRBJ1-1 TRBV12-3/TRBV12-4 . CASSFKSRTEAFF TGTGCCAGCAGTTTCAAGAGCCGGACTGAAGCTTTCTTT
many TRBJ2-7 TRBV11-2 . CASSGGQSYYEQYF TGTGCCAGCAGCGGCGGACAGAGTTACTACGAGCAGTACTTC
many TRBJ2-7 TRBV28 . CASSSFEQYF TGTGCCAGCAGTTCATTCGAGCAGTACTTC
. TRBJ2-1 TRBV5-1 TRBD2 CASSRKKGLAAYNEQFF TGCGCCAGCAGCAGAAAAAAGGGACTAGCGGCTTACAATGAGCAGTTCTTC
. TRBJ1-6 TRBV2 . CASRLRTLHF TGTGCCAGCAGATTGAGAACCCTCCACTTT
few TRBJ1-4 TRBV3-1 . CASSTTQSNEKLFF TGTGCCAGCAGCACGACACAATCTAATGAAAAACTGTTTTTT
. TRBJ2-4 TRBV7-2 . CASRSGQAKNIQYF TGTGCCAGCAGATCAGGACAGGCCAAAAACATTCAGTACTTC
few TRBJ1-2 TRBV3-1 . CASSQEIGRQGYTF TGTGCCAGCAGCCAAGAGATTGGTCGTCAAGGCTACACCTTC
few TRBJ1-2 TRBV5-1 . CASSTEGWNGYTF TGCGCCAGCAGCACCGAAGGTTGGAATGGCTACACCTTC
. TRBJ2-1 TRBV6-6 . CASMESYNEQFF TGTGCCAGCATGGAATCCTACAATGAGCAGTTCTTC
. TRBJ2-2 TRBV23-1 TRBD2 CASSHPTGSSGRAPGELFF TGCGCCAGCAGTCACCCGACAGGATCTAGCGGGAGGGCTCCCGGGGAGCTGTTTTTT
few TRBJ2-1 TRBV5-1 . CASSLGVGNSYNEQFF TGCGCCAGCAGCTTGGGTGTCGGGAACTCCTACAATGAGCAGTTCTTC
few TRBJ1-6 TRBV7-8 TRBD1 CASSFRTGGRNSPLHF TGTGCCAGCAGCTTTCGGACAGGGGGAAGGAATTCACCCCTCCACTTT
. TRBJ1-2 TRBV20-1 . CSARLGVYGYTF TGCAGTGCTAGATTGGGGGTCTATGGCTACACCTTC
. TRBJ2-1 TRBV15 . CATGTRAVNEQFF TGTGCCACCGGTACCCGGGCCGTCAATGAGCAGTTCTTC
few TRBJ1-2 TRBV9 TRBD1 CASSHGQELNYGYTF TGTGCCAGCAGCCATGGACAGGAACTTAACTATGGCTACACCTTC
many TRBJ1-1 TRBV6-5 . CASIRNTEAFF TGTGCCAGCATTAGGAACACTGAAGCTTTCTTT
. TRBJ2-3 TRBV24-1 . CATSDLASTDTQYF TGTGCCACCAGTGATTTGGCCAGCACAGATACGCAGTATTTT
. TRBJ2-7 TRBV20-1 TRBD2 CSAEGLAGDYEQYF TGCAGTGCCGAAGGACTAGCGGGTGACTACGAGCAGTACTTC
few TRBJ2-2 TRBV10-3 . CASRGPSDTGELFF TGTGCCAGCCGAGGGCCCAGCGACACCGGGGAGCTGTTTTTT
few TRBJ2-5 TRBV6-1 TRBD2 CASRPTRGGQETQYF TGTGCCAGCAGACCCACGCGCGGGGGGCAAGAGACCCAGTACTTC
few TRBJ2-1 TRBV3-1 . CASSQELGYQNNEQFF TGTGCCAGCAGCCAAGAACTGGGCTACCAAAACAATGAGCAGTTCTTC
. TRBJ2-5 TRBV7-6 . CASSWVTGGETQYF TGTGCCAGCAGCTGGGTTACAGGAGGAGAGACCCAGTACTTC